The T cell receptor (beta chain) described here comes from a study of blood T cell repertoires in COVID-19. This clone appeared once. Trimming removed 3 bases from V and 6 bases from J, with 11 bases in between. This CDR3 has 14 residues. Looked up from germline, CDR1 is MGHDK and CDR2 is SYGVNS. The data were produced by immunoSEQ multiplex PCR, yet TCRdb's version contains in-frame clones alone and is incomplete. The repertoire includes roughly 120,000 clones, roughly 90% of them detected once, and 2.1% sits in the top ten. The sequence was obtained from a man aged 45-60 years with COVID-19, enrolled during active disease. The source material was peripheral blood. The chain has TRBV25-1 and TRBJ2-2, with D perhaps TRBD2 (5 bases). The CDR3 sequence is CASSEPSTAGELFF. In DNA form, the CDR3 reads TGTGCCAGCAGTGAGCCTAGCACAGCCGGGGAGCTGTTTTTT.